These T cell receptor beta chains were read from a single sample in a study of Graves' ophthalmopathy and Graves' hyperthyroidism. One entry per CDR3 protein, called by TCRdb with MiXCR from the multiplex PCR reads. The data show about 550,000 distinct CDR3 sequences, under 45% seen once. The sequencing sample was made of peripheral blood or thyroid tissue (not recorded which). The receptors derive from an adult man with Graves' hyperthyroidism. Both conserved end residues are part of each CDR3. Fields, in order: V gene, CDR3 protein.

TRBV20-1,CSAILGTVADTQYF
TRBV18,CASSPYRGNDQPQHF
TRBV29-1,CSDLGDYRLTDTQYF
TRBV6-1,CASSRGQRNEKLFF
TRBV6-5,CASSYANQETQYF
TRBV12-3/TRBV12-4,CASTTYGRGEKLFF
TRBV9,CASSGRTGNTIYF
TRBV6-5,CASSRGTLNTGELFF
TRBV28,CASFGQGYSPLHF
TRBV15,CATKLGLEETQYF
TRBV6-4,CASSVEGGSQPQHF
TRBV19,CASSIASLVGEHSEQFF
TRBV20-1,CSARGVDSWYEQYF
TRBV5-4,CASSLGEPDKAFF
TRBV10-3,CAISESQGNTEAFF
TRBV10-2,CASSGLDEQYF
TRBV25-1,CASSGGVWGTDTQYF
TRBV9,CASSVGEGGSTGELFF
TRBV27,CASRVLGGTQETQYF
TRBV29-1,CSLVPATLGNTEAFF
TRBV12-3/TRBV12-4,CASNLRSTEAFF
TRBV3-1,CASSQRLQGTGNTIYF
TRBV7-9,CASSLVSQGGLNTEAFF
TRBV19,CASSPKDEGEETQYF
TRBV20-1,CSAKPDSLSTDTQYF
TRBV29-1,CSVDTGFYEQYF
TRBV29-1,CSVAAGQGAYTF
TRBV14,CASSPGIVHGNEQFF
TRBV7-6,CASSLEQGAGDTQYF
TRBV6-5,CASSYRALRDEKLFF
TRBV2,CASSLKEQFF
TRBV20-1,CSASTQETQYF
TRBV4-2,CASTKGISPLHF
TRBV7-9,CASSFGLAGDGRETQYF
TRBV30,CAWMLAGGPGETQYF
TRBV7-6,CASSLEGGGNVLTF
TRBV7-2,CASSLARIGGTEAFF
TRBV5-5,CASSASGTSGTYEQYF
TRBV19,CASRPSAFQPQHF
TRBV7-9,CASSGGVYEETQYF
TRBV9,CASSVAGGGTADEKLFF
TRBV4-1,CASSQDVGPRNSPLHF
TRBV19,CASRDRGRSNQPQHF
TRBV6-1,CASSERDRPREKLFF
TRBV20-1,CSARFGDTQYF
TRBV5-4,CASSPQSQYF
TRBV10-3,CAISEYPGSNQPQHF
TRBV14,CASSQPPPGTGDGYTF
TRBV29-1,CSYAGDGYTF
TRBV7-9,CASSSPGLATTGELFF
TRBV12-3/TRBV12-4,CAIGTDLNQPQHF
TRBV20-1,CSASGGADTQYF
TRBV20-1,CSARDAGDLFHF